These 27 T cell receptor beta chains were sequenced from one sample in a study of response to subunit inactivated influenza vaccine. Each CDR3 protein is one row after TCRdb ran MiXCR on the RT-PCR reads. The sample consists of roughly 570,000 distinct CDR3 sequences, 10% to 15% of them appearing once. The specimen comprised PBMCs from blood, sampled roughly 46 days after vaccination. Source of these receptors: a man in his forties or fifties who received an inactivated influenza vaccine.

This clonotype occurred a few times. This chain joins TRBV5-1 and TRBJ2-1; the match to TRBD2 covers 8 bases. The CDR3 is 18 residues long. From germline, CDR1 is SGHRS and CDR2 YFSETQ. Losses at the gene ends were 1 base for V and 2 bases for J; bases not matched to a gene: 11. The CDR3 nucleotides are TGCGCCAGCAGCTTGCCCTCACGGCGGGAGGCCACCTACAATGAGCAGTTCTTC. Its translation: CASSLPSRREATYNEQFF.

The sample holds many counts of this clonotype. Written as DNA, the CDR3 is TGCAGCGTCTTAGGGACAGGGGGAAGCTACGAGCAGTACTTC. Amino acid sequence: CSVLGTGGSYEQYF. The chain recombines TRBV29-1 with TRBJ2-7, with 11 bases fitting TRBD1. The CDR3 totals 14 residues. Germline lookup yields CDR1 SQVTM and CDR2 ANQGSEA. Trimming removed 6 bases from V and 3 bases from J; junction bases left unmatched: 7.

This chain connects TRBV6-2 or TRBV6-3 to TRBJ2-2; 9 bases are shared with TRBD2. CDR3 size: 16 residues. The V gene end was trimmed by 3 bases and the J gene end by 7 bases; junction bases not matched to a gene: 9. CDR1 MNHEY and CDR2 SVGEGT come from the germline V gene. The chain's CDR3 is CASSYWLAGLNGELFF. CDR3 sequence (DNA): TGTGCCAGCAGTTATTGGCTAGCGGGACTGAACGGGGAGCTGTTTTTT.

A few counts support this clonotype. The V gene is TRBV6-1, the J gene TRBJ1-5, with 9 nucleotides matching TRBD1. Trimming took 5 bases from V and 3 from J; bases not matched to a gene: 5. The CDR3 spans 15 residues. Per the germline V gene, CDR1 is MNHNS and CDR2 is SASEGT. CDR3 amino acids: CASSTGQGDNQPQHF. DNA of the CDR3: TGTGCCAGCAGTACGGGACAGGGAGACAATCAGCCCCAGCATTTT.

This clonotype was detected only a few times. The V gene is TRBV29-1, the J gene TRBJ1-1, with D hard to call. The germline CDR1 and CDR2 sequences are SQVTM and ANQGSEA. The V gene lost 3 bases and the J gene lost 5 bases, with 10 bases spanning the gap. The CDR3 has 12 residues. The DNA of the CDR3 is TGCAGCGTTGACCCAGGTAGGACTGAAGCTTTCTTT. Translated: CSVDPGRTEAFF.

This chain connects TRBV12-3 or TRBV12-4 to TRBJ2-1, with 7 bases fitting TRBD2. This CDR3 contains 16 residues. V dropped 0 bases and J dropped 5; count of bases not matched to a gene: 7. The DNA of the CDR3 is TGTGCCAGCAGTTTAGCGCTTGGCGGGAGCAACAATGAGCAGTTCTTC. Residues: CASSLALGGSNNEQFF.

V gene TRBV7-2 combines with J gene TRBJ2-7; no reliable D call. Per the germline V gene, CDR1 is SGHTA and CDR2 is FQGNSA. The CDR3 has 15 amino acids. Between the trimmed V and J ends, which lost 7 bases and 5 bases, there was a span of 21 bases. For the CDR3, the DNA is TGTGCCAGCAAACCCGTCACCGGCCGACTCGACGAGCAGTACTTC. Protein product: CASKPVTGRLDEQYF.

This chain connects TRBV6-5 to TRBJ1-1; TRBD1 aligns across 8 bases. CDR1 is MNHEY, CDR2 SVGAGI, per germline. Losses at the gene ends were 2 bases for V and 2 bases for J; bases not matched to a gene: 4. This CDR3 contains 15 residues. In nucleotides, the CDR3 is TGTGCCAGCAGTTACCGTGGACAGGGCAACACTGAAGCTTTCTTT. Amino acids: CASSYRGQGNTEAFF.

The chain links TRBV15 to TRBJ2-2; 10 nucleotides line up with TRBD2. Looked up from germline, CDR1 is LNHNV and CDR2 is YYDKDF (reference sequence). The CDR3 is made up of 17 amino acids. V lost 1 base to trimming and J lost 2 bases; unmatched junction nucleotides: 4. CDR3 sequence: CATSRAASGRNTGELFF. For the CDR3, the DNA is TGTGCCACCAGCAGAGCGGCTAGCGGGAGAAACACCGGGGAGCTGTTTTTT.

The CDR3 protein is CASRVRGDRTDTQYF. CDR3 nucleotides: TGTGCCAGCAGGGTGAGGGGGGACCGCACAGATACGCAGTATTTT. This chain connects TRBV7-2 to TRBJ2-3, with D perhaps assigned TRBD1 or TRBD2 (6 bases each). The CDR3 is 15 amino acids. Trimming pared 6 bases from V and 1 base from J, leaving 14 bases between. Germline-derived CDR1 and CDR2 are SGHTA and FQGNSA.

There are many counts of this clonotype. The J gene is TRBJ2-5, the V gene TRBV12-3 or TRBV12-4, with 9 positions matching TRBD1. The ends lost 6 bases at V and 5 bases at J; junction bases unmatched: 7. This CDR3 contains 14 residues. DNA of the CDR3: TGTGCCAGCAGCCGAGGACAGGGGATGGAGACCCAGTACTTC. Protein sequence: CASSRGQGMETQYF.

The chain is built from TRBV3-1 and TRBJ2-3; 10 bases map to TRBD2. Germline V gene lookup returns CDR1 LGHDT and CDR2 YNNKEL (reference sequence). The ends lost 1 base at V and 2 bases at J; junction bases unmatched: 3. The CDR3 runs 16 residues. Written as DNA, the CDR3 is TGTGCCAGCAGCCAAGCTAGCGGGAGATACACAGATACGCAGTATTTT. This gives the protein CASSQASGRYTDTQYF.

The chain combines TRBV12-3 or TRBV12-4 with TRBJ1-5, with 7 bases lining up with TRBD1. Trimming took 6 bases from V and 6 from J; bases not matched to a gene: 5. CDR3 length: 13 residues. The CDR3 region has the DNA TGTGCCAGCAGCACAGGGGAGGGTCAGCCCCAGCATTTT. Translation gives CASSTGEGQPQHF.

The genes are TRBV29-1 and TRBJ2-1; TRBD2 agrees at 8 bases. J was trimmed by 0 bases and V by 5 bases; bases with no gene match: 3. CDR1 and CDR2 (germline): SQVTM, ANQGSEA. The CDR3 length is 14 residues. This chain's CDR3 is CSVSGRVSYNEQFF. In DNA, the CDR3 is TGCAGCGTTAGCGGGAGAGTCTCCTACAATGAGCAGTTCTTC.

This clonotype was seen many times. The chain uses TRBV5-5 and TRBJ2-1; 9 bases agree with TRBD2. The CDR3 extends over 15 amino acids. The V gene end was trimmed by 0 bases and the J gene end by 2 bases; junction bases not matched to a gene: 0. Germline assignment: CDR1 SGHKS and CDR2 YYEKEE (reference sequence). CDR3: CASSLASGTYNEQFF. CDR3 DNA sequence: TGTGCCAGCAGCTTGGCTAGCGGGACCTACAATGAGCAGTTCTTC.

This clonotype was seen a few times. This chain connects TRBV15 to TRBJ2-5; maybe TRBD1 (5 bases). CDR3 length: 15 residues. The germline CDR1 and CDR2 sequences are LNHNV and YYDKDF (reference sequence). V lost 1 base, J lost 2 bases, and 11 bases lay in between. The CDR3 DNA reads as TGTGCCACCAGCAGAGGGAAGGGGTTACAAGAGACCCAGTACTTC. It encodes CATSRGKGLQETQYF.

The chain has TRBV9 and TRBJ2-1; TRBD2 aligns across 10 bases. CDR3 length: 16 amino acids. Germline V gene data show CDR1 as SGDLS and CDR2 as YYNGEE. V trimming: 0 bases; J trimming: 8 bases; junction bases outside the gene matches: 8. The CDR3 DNA is TGTGCCAGCAGCGTAGGCGCTAGCGGGAGTCGGGATGAGCAGTTCTTC. It is translated as CASSVGASGSRDEQFF.

The chain employs TRBV18 and TRBJ2-1, with D possibly matching TRBD2 (5 bases). This CDR3 has 17 amino acids. Germline CDR1 and CDR2: KGHSH and LQKENI. Trimming cost V 3 bases and J 0 bases, with 15 bases left between them. CDR3 nucleotides: TGTGCCAGCTCACCCCCCGCCTTGAGCGGCTCCTACAATGAGCAGTTCTTC. Protein sequence: CASSPPALSGSYNEQFF.

The chain recombines TRBV5-4 with TRBJ2-1, with D perhaps matching TRBD1 (5 bases). Germline V CDR1 and CDR2: SGHNT, YYREEE (reference sequence). The CDR3 runs to 13 residues. Trimming removed 3 bases from V and 5 bases from J, with 9 bases in between. This CDR3 reads CASSSDSDNEQFF. CDR3 DNA sequence: TGTGCCAGCAGCTCCGACAGTGACAATGAGCAGTTCTTC.

At least ten counts were recorded for this clonotype. The rearrangement links TRBV10-3 to TRBJ2-1; D ambiguous. CDR1 and CDR2 (germline): ENHRY, SYGVKD. The ends were cut back, 6 bases at V and 8 bases at J, with 11 bases in the middle. This CDR3 has 12 amino acids. CDR3 nucleotides: TGTGCCATCAGGGCGCAGTTCGATGAGCAGTTCTTC. Amino acid sequence: CAIRAQFDEQFF.

The chain is built from TRBV2 and TRBJ2-4; possibly TRBD1 for D (6 bases). Germline V gene lookup returns CDR1 SNHLY and CDR2 FYNNEI. The CDR3 has 15 amino acids. V lost 6 bases and J 0 bases, leaving 12 bases between the germline ends. CDR3 nucleotides: TGTGCCAGCAGCGGACAGAGACTAGCCAAAAACATTCAGTACTTC. Translating gives CASSGQRLAKNIQYF.

Regarding this clonotype: Sequence at one end of the junction differs from germline and may be a read error. The genes are TRBV5-1 and TRBJ2-7, with 9 bases that match TRBD1. The CDR3 runs to 15 residues. From germline, CDR1 is SGHRS and CDR2 YFSETQ. Here the CDR3 DNA reads TGCGCCATCAGCGCCTGGACAGGGGCTACCTACGAGCAGTACTTC. Encoded protein: CAISAWTGATYEQYF.

The chain employs TRBV20-1 and TRBJ1-6; D remains ambiguous. The V end lost 1 base, the J end lost 6 bases, and 10 bases lay between the germline ends. CDR1 is DFQATT, CDR2 SNEGSKA, per germline (reference sequence). This CDR3 contains 14 residues. The CDR3 DNA reads as TGCAGTGCTAGAGGGGGTTCTGGTAATTCACCCCTCCACTTT. It encodes CSARGGSGNSPLHF.

For this clonotype: A junction boundary mismatches the germline segment, possibly from a read error. V is TRBV20-1 and J is TRBJ2-4, with D perhaps TRBD2 (5 bases). The CDR3 runs to 17 residues. Germline lookup yields CDR1 DFQATT and CDR2 SNEGSKA (reference sequence). The CDR3 bases are TGCTGTGCTAGAACCCCACGAGGGAATTCGGCCAAAAACATTCAGTACTTC. Translation: CCARTPRGNSAKNIQYF.

This clonotype has ten or more counts. The chain joins TRBV29-1 to TRBJ1-1; unclear D gene. The length of the CDR3 is 13 residues. Germline CDR1 and CDR2: SQVTM and ANQGSEA. The germline V and J ends were trimmed by 0 bases and 1 base, with 6 bases remaining between them. CDR3 loop: CSVEDQKNTEAFF. CDR3 DNA: TGCAGCGTTGAAGATCAAAAGAACACTGAAGCTTTCTTT.

This clonotype has more than one count but fewer than ten. The chain couples TRBV11-1 to TRBJ1-5; no clear D. The CDR3 has 17 amino acids. Germline V gene sequence: CDR1 SGHAT, CDR2 FQDESV (reference sequence). V shed 1 base and J shed 8 bases, with 21 bases lying between them. The CDR3 bases are TGTGCCAGCAGCTTAGGTACCGCGGCAGGCTTTTTTGAGCCCCAGCATTTT. Protein product: CASSLGTAAGFFEPQHF.

There are a few counts of this clonotype. In nucleotides, the CDR3 is TGCAGTGCAATAGGGGGTAGAAATGGCTACACCTTC. This codes for CSAIGGRNGYTF. The chain joins TRBV20-1 to TRBJ1-2, with D possibly matching TRBD1 (6 bases). In germline, CDR1 is DFQATT, CDR2 SNEGSKA (reference sequence). Trimming removed 6 bases from V and 6 bases from J, with 14 bases in between. CDR3 length equals 12 residues.